Shown below are 17 T cell receptor beta chains from a single sample sequenced in a study of blood T cell repertoires in COVID-19. Here immunoSEQ multiplex PCR was the method, and the copy in TCRdb shows in-frame clones only, minus some. The data hold 470,000 or so clones, with about 85% observed a single time. The sample taken for sequencing was PBMCs or T cells enriched from blood (not recorded which). These receptors were taken from a woman aged 18-29 years with acute COVID-19.

This clone was observed once. The V gene is TRBV9, the J gene TRBJ1-3; 7 positions match TRBD1. The V gene's germline CDR1 is SGDLS and CDR2 YYNGEE. V lost 3 bases, J lost 1 base, and 4 bases stayed unmatched. This CDR3 spans 15 amino acids. This CDR3 reads CASSAQGLSGNTIYF. CDR3 in DNA: TGTGCCAGCAGCGCACAGGGGTTATCTGGAAACACCATATATTTT.

The chain is built from TRBV19 and TRBJ1-5; TRBD1 agrees at 9 bases. Germline CDR1 LNHDA, CDR2 SQIVND (reference sequence). CDR3 length equals 17 residues. V trimming: 3 bases; J trimming: 2 bases; junction bases outside the gene matches: 8. CDR3 loop: CASSIWDRVIGNQPQHF. As DNA, the CDR3 is TGTGCCAGTAGTATCTGGGACAGGGTTATCGGCAATCAGCCCCAGCATTTT.

The chain is built from TRBV30 and TRBJ1-6; D gene uncertain. Looked up from germline, CDR1 is GTSNPN and CDR2 is SVGIG (reference sequence). Trimming took 8 bases from V and 7 from J, leaving 24 bases between them. The CDR3 spans 16 residues. CDR3 in DNA: TGTGCCATTATACTCCGGGGAGGGTTAAGCAATTCACCCCTCCACTTT. Translation: CAIILRGGLSNSPLHF.

The table lists this clone with a count of one. The V call is TRBV9, the J call TRBJ2-3, with a weak D call TRBD2 (6 bases). The CDR3 length is 15 residues. V lost 2 bases, J lost 0 bases, and 10 bases lay in between. Germline-derived CDR1 and CDR2 are SGDLS and YYNGEE. The CDR3 nucleotides read TGTGCCAGCAGCGTGTCAGGGAGGAGCACAGATACGCAGTATTTT. This translates into CASSVSGRSTDTQYF. The full variable domain, rest sourced from reference TRBV9 and TRBJ2-3, is DSGVTQTPKHLITATGQRVTLRCSPRSGDLSVYWYQQSLDQGLQFLIQYYNGEERAKGNILERFSAQQFPDLHSELNLSSLELGDSALYFCASSVSGRSTDTQYFGPGTRLTVL.

The genes are TRBV7-8 and TRBJ1-3; the D is unclear. Germline V gene data show CDR1 as SGHVS and CDR2 as FQNEAQ. V was trimmed by 2 bases and J by 6 bases, leaving 14 bases between them. There are 15 residues in the CDR3. In DNA, the CDR3 is TGTGCCAGCAGCTTACGACCGGAGGGAATAAACACCATATATTTT. This translates into CASSLRPEGINTIYF.

The rearrangement links TRBV27 to TRBJ2-1, with 12 bases lining up with TRBD2. The CDR3 is 15 residues long. Germline trimming cut 6 bases from V and 3 bases from J; bases unmatched to any gene: 3. CDR1 and CDR2 (germline): MNHEY, SMNVEV (reference sequence). As DNA, the CDR3 is TGTGCCAGCAGCCCTAGCGGGAGGGACTACAATGAGCAGTTCTTC. This sequence encodes CASSPSGRDYNEQFF.

J is TRBJ2-1 and V is TRBV24-1; 9 nucleotides match TRBD1. The germline V gene has CDR1 KGHDR and CDR2 SFDVKD. V lost 5 bases to trimming and J lost 8 bases; unmatched junction nucleotides: 3. The CDR3 has 13 amino acids. CDR3 loop: CATSGDRDDEQFF. In DNA, the CDR3 is TGTGCCACCAGTGGGGACAGGGACGATGAGCAGTTCTTC.

J is TRBJ2-1 and V is TRBV2, with a possible D match to TRBD2 (5 bases). This CDR3 has 17 residues. Trimming took off 5 bases at V and 2 bases at J, with 19 bases between the two ends. Per germline, CDR1 SNHLY and CDR2 FYNNEI. This chain's CDR3 is CASSTERLTTTYNEQFF. The CDR3 region has the DNA TGTGCCAGCAGTACAGAAAGACTAACCACCACCTACAATGAGCAGTTCTTC. Full variable domain (outside the CDR3, taken from reference TRBV2 and TRBJ2-1): EPEVTQTPSHQVTQMGQEVILRCVPISNHLYFYWYRQILGQKVEFLVSFYNNEISEKSEIFDDQFSVERPDGSNFTLKIRSTKLEDSAMYFCASSTERLTTTYNEQFFGPGTRLTVL.

This sequence joins TRBV9 and TRBJ2-3; 9 bases align to TRBD2. The germline gives CDR1 SGDLS, CDR2 YYNGEE. There are 15 residues in the CDR3. V gave up 4 bases and J gave up 0 bases; unmatched junction bases: 3. The CDR3 region is CASSSSGGSTDTQYF. The CDR3, as DNA: TGTGCCAGCAGCTCCAGCGGGGGGAGCACAGATACGCAGTATTTT.

This chain links TRBV9 with TRBJ1-2, with 9 bases that match TRBD1. There are 15 residues in the CDR3. J gave up 4 bases and V 1 base, and 5 bases lay outside the gene matches. Per the germline V gene, CDR1 is SGDLS and CDR2 is YYNGEE. The CDR3 spells CASSVTTGGGYGYTF. Written as DNA, the CDR3 is TGTGCCAGCAGCGTAACTACAGGGGGCGGCTATGGCTACACCTTC.

The J gene is TRBJ1-2, the V gene TRBV19; 11 bases match TRBD1. With V trimmed by 7 bases and J by 4 bases, 8 bases remained unmatched. The CDR3 consists of 15 residues. Germline CDR1 and CDR2: LNHDA and SQIVND (reference sequence). The CDR3 nucleotides read TGTGCCAGTACCCGAAAGGGACAGGGGGGCTATGGCTACACCTTC. It yields the protein CASTRKGQGGYGYTF.

The rearrangement joins TRBV7-8 to TRBJ2-7; 7 positions match TRBD2. The trim removed 0 bases at V and 2 bases at J, leaving 4 bases unmatched. CDR3 length: 15 amino acids. Germline loops: CDR1 SGHVS, CDR2 FQNEAQ. The CDR3 region is CASSLAKRGPYEQYF. In nucleotides, the CDR3 is TGTGCCAGCAGCTTAGCTAAGCGGGGTCCCTACGAGCAGTACTTC.

The chain joins TRBV3-1 (or the pseudogene TRBV3-2) to TRBJ2-7, with D possibly matching TRBD1 (5 bases). Per the germline V gene, CDR1 is LGHDT and CDR2 is YNNKEL (reference sequence). The CDR3 runs to 11 residues. The V and J ends lost 5 bases and 5 bases respectively, with 7 bases between them. The CDR3 DNA follows: TGTGCCAGCAGCAGGGGCCACGAGCAGTACTTC. Translated: CASSRGHEQYF.

V usage is TRBV19 and J usage is TRBJ1-2; maybe TRBD1 (5 bases). The germline V gene encodes CDR1 LNHDA and CDR2 SQIVND (reference sequence). This CDR3 is 16 amino acids long. V was pared by 2 bases and J by 9 bases, with 22 bases between. CDR3 in DNA: TGTGCCAGTAGTATATCCCCTGATGTAGGGGTGCCGAGCTACACCTTC. The encoded protein is CASSISPDVGVPSYTF.

This clone has only one observation. CDR3 residues: CASSQGTSGLRANVLTF. The CDR3 region has the DNA TGTGCCAGCAGCCAGGGGACTAGCGGGCTCAGGGCCAACGTCCTGACTTTC. The rearrangement links TRBV7-9 to TRBJ2-6, with 12 nucleotides matching TRBD2. The CDR3 contains 17 residues. With V trimmed by 5 bases and J by 5 bases, 7 bases remained unmatched. Germline assignment: CDR1 SEHNR and CDR2 FQNEAQ (reference sequence). Complete variable domain (other parts from reference TRBV7-9 and TRBJ2-6): DTGVSQNPRHKITKRGQNVTFRCDPISEHNRLYWYRQTLGQGPEFLTYFQNEAQLEKSRLLSDRFSAERPKGSFSTLEIQRTEQGDSAMYLCASSQGTSGLRANVLTFGAGSRLTVL.

This clone was seen only a few times. The V call is TRBV6-2 or TRBV6-3, the J call TRBJ2-7; 12 nucleotides agree with TRBD2. The germline V gene has CDR1 MNHEY and CDR2 SVGEGT. CDR3 length: 14 residues. V gave up 5 bases and J gave up 3 bases; unmatched junction bases: 2. The CDR3 coding sequence is TGTGCCAGCAGTGCGACTAGCGGGAGCTACGAGCAGTACTTC. Its protein is CASSATSGSYEQYF.

The V call is TRBV7-9, the J call TRBJ2-1; TRBD1 matches at 7 bases. In germline, CDR1 is SEHNR, CDR2 FQNEAQ (reference sequence). V trimming: 5 bases; J trimming: 2 bases; junction bases outside the gene matches: 3. This CDR3 has 14 amino acids. This CDR3 reads CASSPGTAYNEQFF. Written as DNA, the CDR3 is TGTGCCAGCAGCCCCGGGACAGCCTACAATGAGCAGTTCTTC.